This TCR beta chain was sequenced in a study of cytomegalovirus exposure and HLA in healthy donors. Study results and caveats: In a later analysis, TCR beta V- and J-gene trimming showed a link to a missense DCLRE1C variant.

This clone was counted a few times. The antigen remains undetermined. Donors showed nominal health when sampled, although they likely had unrecorded immune exposures. In the PCR, 60 Vbeta and 13 Jbeta primers were used. Produced via immunoSEQ multiplex PCR; TCRdb's table is partial and in-frame only. Among 150,000 to 200,000 clones, roughly 80% were seen once, and the ten largest hold less than 2.5%. The receptor's source is a male donor in good health and CMV-seronegative. The sample was PBMCs.

The CDR3 reads CASSLVGRSGEETQYF. As DNA, the CDR3 is TGTGCCAGCAGCTTGGTGGGTCGTTCGGGGGAAGAGACCCAGTACTTC. This chain connects TRBV5-6 to TRBJ2-5; possibly TRBD2 for D (6 bases). The CDR3 is 16 amino acids. The germline V gene encodes CDR1 SGHDT and CDR2 YYEEEE. V dropped 0 bases and J dropped 3 bases, with 15 bases sitting between them. Filled out from reference TRBV5-6 and TRBJ2-5, the complete variable domain reads DAGVTQSPTHLIKTRGQQVTLRCSPKSGHDTVSWYQQALGQGPQFIFQYYEEEERQRGNFPDRFSGHQFPNYSSELNVNALLLGDSALYLCASSLVGRSGEETQYFGPGTRLLVL.